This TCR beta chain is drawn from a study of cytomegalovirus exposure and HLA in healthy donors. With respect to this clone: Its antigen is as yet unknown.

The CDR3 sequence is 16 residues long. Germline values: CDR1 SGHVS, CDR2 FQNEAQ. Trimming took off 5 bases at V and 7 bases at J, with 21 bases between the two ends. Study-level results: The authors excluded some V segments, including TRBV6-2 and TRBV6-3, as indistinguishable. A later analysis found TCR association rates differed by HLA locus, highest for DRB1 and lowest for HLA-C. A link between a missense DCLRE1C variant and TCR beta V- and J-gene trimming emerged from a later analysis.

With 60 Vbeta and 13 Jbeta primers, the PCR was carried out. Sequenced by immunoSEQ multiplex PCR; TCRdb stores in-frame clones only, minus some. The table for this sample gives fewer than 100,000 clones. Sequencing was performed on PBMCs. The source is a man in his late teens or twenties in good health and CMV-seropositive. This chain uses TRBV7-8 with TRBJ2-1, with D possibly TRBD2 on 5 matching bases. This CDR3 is CASSHGFEGAENEQFF. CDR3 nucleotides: TGTGCCAGCAGCCACGGCTTTGAGGGAGCAGAGAATGAGCAGTTCTTC.